The source of this TCR beta chain is a study of blood T cell repertoires in COVID-19. This CDR3 region has 10 residues. V lost 4 bases and J 5 bases, leaving 5 bases between the germline ends. Germline CDR1 reads DFQATT; CDR2 reads SNEGSKA (reference sequence). This clone was recorded only once. Only in-frame clones appear in the TCRdb table, and some are missing; sequencing was by immunoSEQ multiplex PCR. The data contain 75,000 to 80,000 clones, 88% of them seen just once; the ten biggest clones take up roughly 9.1%. Sequencing was done on a sample of peripheral blood. This TCR came from a human donor in a cohort sampled during active COVID-19. The chain has TRBV20-1 and TRBJ2-5, with no clear D. The CDR3 coding sequence is TGCAGTGCTACTAGGGAGACCCAGTACTTC. Its protein product is CSATRETQYF.